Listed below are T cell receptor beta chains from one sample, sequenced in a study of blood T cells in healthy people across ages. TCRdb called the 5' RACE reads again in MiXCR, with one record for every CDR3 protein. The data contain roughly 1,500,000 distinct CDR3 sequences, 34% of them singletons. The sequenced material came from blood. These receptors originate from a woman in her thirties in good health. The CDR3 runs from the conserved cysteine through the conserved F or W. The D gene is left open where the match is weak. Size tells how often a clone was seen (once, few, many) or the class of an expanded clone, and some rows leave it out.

CDR3 protein: CNPRRAASYNEQFF; CDR3 DNA: TGCAACCCCCGGAGAGCGGCCTCCTACAATGAGCAGTTCTTC; J gene: TRBJ2-1; D gene: NA; V gene: TRBV20-1; clone size: NA
CDR3 protein: CAISDKGHSNQPQHF; CDR3 DNA: TGTGCCATCAGTGATAAGGGTCACTCGAATCAGCCCCAGCATTTT; J gene: TRBJ1-5; D gene: NA; V gene: TRBV10-3; clone size: NA
CDR3 protein: CASSFFAGDYGYTF; CDR3 DNA: TGTGCCAGCAGCTTTTTCGCAGGGGACTATGGCTACACCTTC; J gene: TRBJ1-2; D gene: NA; V gene: TRBV7-2; clone size: few
CDR3 protein: CASSTDPSVRGANVLTF; CDR3 DNA: TGCGCCAGCTCAACGGACCCTTCCGTGCGGGGGGCCAACGTTCTGACTTTC; J gene: TRBJ2-6; D gene: TRBD2; V gene: TRBV5-1; clone size: few
CDR3 protein: CSAPGFSTTHNYGYTF; CDR3 DNA: TGCAGTGCGCCAGGGTTTTCAACGACTCATAACTATGGCTACACCTTC; J gene: TRBJ1-2; D gene: NA; V gene: TRBV20-1; clone size: NA
CDR3 protein: CASTLGDRLPDTQYF; CDR3 DNA: TGTGCCAGCACCTTGGGGGACAGGTTGCCCGATACGCAGTATTTT; J gene: TRBJ2-3; D gene: TRBD1; V gene: TRBV7-9; clone size: few
CDR3 protein: CASSHAVSNEKLFF; CDR3 DNA: TGTGCCAGCAGCCATGCAGTTTCCAATGAAAAACTGTTTTTT; J gene: TRBJ1-4; D gene: NA; V gene: TRBV3-1; clone size: NA
CDR3 protein: CASSKGRRRTVYGYTF; CDR3 DNA: TGTGCCAGCAGCAAAGGACGGCGAAGAACGGTCTATGGCTACACCTTC; J gene: TRBJ1-2; D gene: NA; V gene: TRBV21-1; clone size: NA
CDR3 protein: CASFKTGTEKLFF; CDR3 DNA: TGTGCCAGCTTTAAGACAGGGACTGAAAAACTGTTTTTT; J gene: TRBJ1-4; D gene: TRBD1; V gene: TRBV5-6; clone size: once
CDR3 protein: CASSSDRITNYGYTF; CDR3 DNA: TGTGCCAGCAGTTCCGACAGAATCACTAACTATGGCTACACCTTC; J gene: TRBJ1-2; D gene: NA; V gene: TRBV25-1; clone size: few
CDR3 protein: CRAASGDETQYF; CDR3 DNA: TGCAGGGCGGCTAGCGGCGATGAGACCCAGTACTTC; J gene: TRBJ2-5; D gene: TRBD2; V gene: TRBV20-1; clone size: NA
CDR3 protein: CASSQDKGLEYNEQFF; CDR3 DNA: TGCGCCAGCAGCCAAGATAAAGGACTAGAGTACAATGAGCAGTTCTTC; J gene: TRBJ2-1; D gene: TRBD2; V gene: TRBV4-1; clone size: few
CDR3 protein: CTSSQGDSGRSDTQYF; CDR3 DNA: TGTACCAGCAGCCAAGGGGATAGCGGGAGATCAGATACGCAGTATTTT; J gene: TRBJ2-3; D gene: TRBD2; V gene: TRBV3-1; clone size: NA
CDR3 protein: CVSSEDRAETQYF; CDR3 DNA: TGTGTCAGCAGCGAGGACAGGGCAGAGACCCAGTACTTC; J gene: TRBJ2-5; D gene: TRBD1; V gene: TRBV9; clone size: NA
CDR3 protein: CASSHGGAHTDTQYF; CDR3 DNA: TGTGCCAGCAGCCACGGGGGGGCACACACAGATACGCAGTATTTT; J gene: TRBJ2-3; D gene: TRBD2; V gene: TRBV7-3; clone size: NA
CDR3 protein: CASREGTERDSGEQYF; CDR3 DNA: TGCGCCAGCAGAGAGGGAACAGAGCGGGACAGCGGTGAGCAGTACTTC; J gene: TRBJ2-5; D gene: NA; V gene: TRBV5-1; clone size: NA
CDR3 protein: CASRYRTLNTEAFF; CDR3 DNA: TGCGCCAGCAGATACAGGACCCTGAACACTGAAGCTTTCTTT; J gene: TRBJ1-1; D gene: NA; V gene: TRBV5-1; clone size: few
CDR3 protein: CATSESTGPTWNEQFF; CDR3 DNA: TGTGCCACCAGTGAGTCGACCGGGCCAACGTGGAATGAGCAGTTCTTC; J gene: TRBJ2-1; D gene: NA; V gene: TRBV24-1; clone size: NA
CDR3 protein: CASSLGAVASGANVLTF; CDR3 DNA: TGTGCCAGCAGCTTGGGGGCGGTGGCGTCTGGGGCCAACGTCCTGACTTTC; J gene: TRBJ2-6; D gene: NA; V gene: TRBV5-6; clone size: NA
CDR3 protein: CASSADRGEETQYF; CDR3 DNA: TGCGCCAGCAGCGCGGACAGGGGAGAAGAGACCCAGTACTTC; J gene: TRBJ2-5; D gene: TRBD1; V gene: TRBV5-1; clone size: NA
CDR3 protein: CASSPPLLAGGTDTQYF; CDR3 DNA: TGTGCCAGCTCACCACCCCTTCTAGCGGGGGGCACAGATACGCAGTATTTT; J gene: TRBJ2-3; D gene: TRBD2; V gene: TRBV18; clone size: NA
CDR3 protein: CASSLDRQNTQYF; CDR3 DNA: TGTGCCAGCAGCTTAGATCGTCAGAATACGCAGTATTTT; J gene: TRBJ2-3; D gene: NA; V gene: TRBV11-2; clone size: NA
CDR3 protein: CAGSLGGSVYEQYF; CDR3 DNA: TGTGCCGGCAGTTTAGGGGGCTCAGTCTACGAGCAGTACTTC; J gene: TRBJ2-7; D gene: TRBD1; V gene: TRBV12-3/TRBV12-4; clone size: NA
CDR3 protein: CAAQASGAYNEQFF; CDR3 DNA: TGTGCCGCCCAGGCTAGCGGGGCCTACAATGAGCAGTTCTTC; J gene: TRBJ2-1; D gene: TRBD2; V gene: TRBV6-6; clone size: few
CDR3 protein: CSARDSRGAEGYTF; CDR3 DNA: TGCAGTGCTAGAGATAGTCGGGGGGCTGAAGGCTACACCTTC; J gene: TRBJ1-2; D gene: NA; V gene: TRBV20-1; clone size: NA
CDR3 protein: CASRLRGVGNIQYF; CDR3 DNA: TGTGCCAGCAGGTTAAGGGGTGTGGGAAACATTCAGTACTTC; J gene: TRBJ2-4; D gene: NA; V gene: TRBV27; clone size: NA
CDR3 protein: CASSQDEWPGYEQYF; CDR3 DNA: TGCGCCAGCAGCCAAGATGAGTGGCCTGGATACGAGCAGTACTTC; J gene: TRBJ2-7; D gene: NA; V gene: TRBV4-1; clone size: few
CDR3 protein: CASSQVRLTYNEQFF; CDR3 DNA: TGCGCCAGCAGCCAAGTCCGGCTAACCTACAATGAGCAGTTCTTC; J gene: TRBJ2-1; D gene: NA; V gene: TRBV4-1; clone size: NA
CDR3 protein: CASSSAGAYDEQYF; CDR3 DNA: TGTGCCAGCAGTTCAGCGGGGGCCTATGACGAGCAGTACTTC; J gene: TRBJ2-7; D gene: TRBD2; V gene: TRBV12-3/TRBV12-4; clone size: NA
CDR3 protein: CASSHAGGDNEQFF; CDR3 DNA: TGTGCCAGCAGCCACGCCGGGGGGGACAATGAGCAGTTCTTC; J gene: TRBJ2-1; D gene: TRBD2; V gene: TRBV3-1; clone size: NA
CDR3 protein: CATLQGSGANVLTF; CDR3 DNA: TGTGCCACCCTACAGGGCTCTGGGGCCAACGTCCTGACTTTC; J gene: TRBJ2-6; D gene: NA; V gene: TRBV5-7; clone size: few
CDR3 protein: CASSPGPAETSTDTQYF; CDR3 DNA: TGTGCCAGCAGCCCTGGACCAGCGGAGACTAGCACAGATACGCAGTATTTT; J gene: TRBJ2-3; D gene: NA; V gene: TRBV7-8; clone size: NA
CDR3 protein: CASSLEHSTDTQYF; CDR3 DNA: TGCGCCAGCAGCTTGGAACACAGCACAGATACGCAGTATTTT; J gene: TRBJ2-3; D gene: NA; V gene: TRBV5-1; clone size: few
CDR3 protein: CASSLDLRRNIQYF; CDR3 DNA: TGTGCCAGCAGCTTAGATTTACGGAGAAACATTCAGTACTTC; J gene: TRBJ2-4; D gene: NA; V gene: TRBV13; clone size: many
CDR3 protein: CSAAGTGEWGYTF; CDR3 DNA: TGCAGTGCTGCCGGGACAGGGGAATGGGGCTACACCTTC; J gene: TRBJ1-2; D gene: TRBD1; V gene: TRBV20-1; clone size: few
CDR3 protein: CASSLELGLAGARDTQYF; CDR3 DNA: TGCGCCAGCAGCTTGGAGTTGGGACTAGCGGGGGCGAGAGATACGCAGTATTTT; J gene: TRBJ2-3; D gene: TRBD2; V gene: TRBV5-1; clone size: NA
CDR3 protein: CSGAVGAFGSSYEQYF; CDR3 DNA: TGCAGTGGGGCAGTGGGCGCATTTGGAAGCTCCTACGAGCAGTACTTC; J gene: TRBJ2-7; D gene: NA; V gene: TRBV20-1; clone size: few
CDR3 protein: CASSRRTTSSYNEQFF; CDR3 DNA: TGTGCCAGCAGCCGCCGGACTACGAGCTCCTACAATGAGCAGTTCTTC; J gene: TRBJ2-1; D gene: NA; V gene: TRBV3-1; clone size: NA
CDR3 protein: CASSQATGLAPYEQYF; CDR3 DNA: TGTGCCAGCAGCCAGGCGACGGGACTAGCCCCTTACGAGCAGTACTTC; J gene: TRBJ2-7; D gene: TRBD2; V gene: TRBV3-1; clone size: NA
CDR3 protein: CASRGVSLTHDRYSSYNEQYF; CDR3 DNA: TGCGCCAGCAGAGGGGTCAGTTTGACCCACGACAGATACAGTTCCTACAATGAGCAGTACTTC; J gene: TRBJ2-7; D gene: NA; V gene: TRBV5-1; clone size: once
CDR3 protein: CATSDPISGQGKQYF; CDR3 DNA: TGTGCCACCAGTGATCCTATCTCGGGACAGGGAAAGCAGTACTTC; J gene: TRBJ2-7; D gene: TRBD1; V gene: TRBV24-1; clone size: NA
CDR3 protein: CSARVGTGSSYEQYF; CDR3 DNA: TGCAGTGCTAGAGTTGGAACGGGGAGCTCCTACGAGCAGTACTTC; J gene: TRBJ2-7; D gene: NA; V gene: TRBV20-1; clone size: few
CDR3 protein: CAWSTVGGDSPLHF; CDR3 DNA: TGTGCCTGGAGTACAGTCGGTGGGGATTCACCCCTCCACTTT; J gene: TRBJ1-6; D gene: NA; V gene: TRBV30; clone size: NA